These T cell receptor beta chains were read from a single sample in a study of cytomegalovirus exposure and HLA in healthy donors. The assay was immunoSEQ multiplex PCR, and TCRdb's table has in-frame clones only and misses some. The sample consists of 130,000 or so clones, roughly 90% of them appearing once. Sequencing was performed on PBMCs. All receptors derive from a woman aged 18-29 years in good health and CMV-seronegative. Both conserved end residues are part of each CDR3. Each record gives: D gene, J gene, clone size, V gene, CDR3 DNA, CDR3 protein. A D gene is named only where the DNA matches it firmly. Clone sizes are given selectively: once, few, many, or a class where the clone is expanded.

D gene: TRBD1; J gene: TRBJ1-5; clone size: NA; V gene: TRBV19; CDR3 DNA: TGTGCCAGCCGAAGCCGGGACAGGGGCCCGCTTAGCAATCAGCCCCAGCATTTT; CDR3 protein: CASRSRDRGPLSNQPQHF
D gene: TRBD1; J gene: TRBJ1-2; clone size: NA; V gene: TRBV9; CDR3 DNA: TGTGCCAGCAGCGTAGGGACACAGGGGATCGATGGCTACACCTTC; CDR3 protein: CASSVGTQGIDGYTF
D gene: TRBD2; J gene: TRBJ2-7; clone size: NA; V gene: TRBV11-3; CDR3 DNA: TGTGCCAGCAGCTCGCCGACTAGCGGAACTTACGAGCAGTACTTC; CDR3 protein: CASSSPTSGTYEQYF
D gene: NA; J gene: TRBJ2-7; clone size: NA; V gene: TRBV27; CDR3 DNA: TGTGCCAGCATCCAAGACAGCCCCTACGAGCAGTACTTC; CDR3 protein: CASIQDSPYEQYF
D gene: NA; J gene: TRBJ1-1; clone size: NA; V gene: TRBV2; CDR3 DNA: TGTGCCAGCATCAGGGGCCGTACTGAAGCTTTCTTT; CDR3 protein: CASIRGRTEAFF
D gene: TRBD1; J gene: TRBJ2-3; clone size: NA; V gene: TRBV11-2; CDR3 DNA: TGTGCCAGCAGCTCTAGAAAGACAGGGTTGACAGATACGCAGTATTTT; CDR3 protein: CASSSRKTGLTDTQYF
D gene: TRBD2; J gene: TRBJ2-3; clone size: once; V gene: TRBV10-1; CDR3 DNA: TGCGCCAGCAGTGACCCCAGAGCGGGGAGCACAGATACGCAGTATTTT; CDR3 protein: CASSDPRAGSTDTQYF
D gene: NA; J gene: TRBJ1-2; clone size: NA; V gene: TRBV19; CDR3 DNA: TGTGCCAGTAGTTTCCGAAACAGGGATTCCGGGGGCTACACCTTC; CDR3 protein: CASSFRNRDSGGYTF
D gene: TRBD2; J gene: TRBJ2-7; clone size: NA; V gene: TRBV19; CDR3 DNA: TGTGCCAGTAGTACTAGCGGGAGGGCCTACGAGCAGTACTTC; CDR3 protein: CASSTSGRAYEQYF
D gene: TRBD1; J gene: TRBJ2-5; clone size: NA; V gene: TRBV4-1; CDR3 DNA: TGCGCCAGCAGCCCCGGACAGGGGAATGTTGAGACCCAGTACTTC; CDR3 protein: CASSPGQGNVETQYF
D gene: NA; J gene: TRBJ2-3; clone size: NA; V gene: TRBV27; CDR3 DNA: TGTGCCAGCAGTTCGTACACAGATACGCAGTATTTT; CDR3 protein: CASSSYTDTQYF
D gene: NA; J gene: TRBJ2-5; clone size: NA; V gene: TRBV30; CDR3 DNA: TGTGCCTGGAGCCTAAACTCCGGGGAGACCCAGTACTTC; CDR3 protein: CAWSLNSGETQYF
D gene: NA; J gene: TRBJ1-2; clone size: NA; V gene: TRBV5-6; CDR3 DNA: TGTGCCAGCAGCTTAAAGCAACTTCCGGGACAACACTACACCTTC; CDR3 protein: CASSLKQLPGQHYTF
D gene: NA; J gene: TRBJ1-2; clone size: NA; V gene: TRBV28; CDR3 DNA: TGTGCCAGCGGGGGAGGCTATGGCTACACCTTC; CDR3 protein: CASGGGYGYTF
D gene: NA; J gene: TRBJ2-5; clone size: NA; V gene: TRBV7-8; CDR3 DNA: TGTGCCAGCAGCTTAGCTTGGTACGGGAAAGAGACCCAGTACTTC; CDR3 protein: CASSLAWYGKETQYF
D gene: NA; J gene: TRBJ2-5; clone size: once; V gene: TRBV13; CDR3 DNA: TGTGCCAGCAGATCCGGGAGCCAAGAGACCCAGTACTTC; CDR3 protein: CASRSGSQETQYF
D gene: NA; J gene: TRBJ1-2; clone size: NA; V gene: TRBV18; CDR3 DNA: TGTGCCAGCTCACCCCGTAGACAGGACTACTATGGCTACACCTTC; CDR3 protein: CASSPRRQDYYGYTF
D gene: NA; J gene: TRBJ2-1; clone size: NA; V gene: TRBV27; CDR3 DNA: TGTGCCAGCAGTTTCGGACTATCGGGGCATTGGGGGAACAATGAGCAGTTCTTC; CDR3 protein: CASSFGLSGHWGNNEQFF
D gene: NA; J gene: TRBJ1-5; clone size: few; V gene: TRBV7-6; CDR3 DNA: TGTGCCAGCGCGACGGGTAGCAATCAGCCCCAGCATTTT; CDR3 protein: CASATGSNQPQHF
D gene: NA; J gene: TRBJ2-4; clone size: NA; V gene: TRBV13; CDR3 DNA: TGTGCCAGCAGCTTAGACAGAGCCAAAAACATTCAGTACTTC; CDR3 protein: CASSLDRAKNIQYF
D gene: NA; J gene: TRBJ2-5; clone size: NA; V gene: TRBV29-1; CDR3 DNA: TGCAGCGTAGTCCGGGGGGCCGGGCAAGAGACCCAGTACTTC; CDR3 protein: CSVVRGAGQETQYF
D gene: NA; J gene: TRBJ2-5; clone size: NA; V gene: TRBV5-4; CDR3 DNA: TGTGCCAGCAGTAAGGATGGTAGCGGACAGACCCAGTACTTC; CDR3 protein: CASSKDGSGQTQYF
D gene: TRBD1; J gene: TRBJ2-3; clone size: once; V gene: TRBV7-3; CDR3 DNA: TGTGCCAGCAGCTTATATGCCCCTGGGACAGGGAGGACAGATACGCAGTATTTT; CDR3 protein: CASSLYAPGTGRTDTQYF
D gene: NA; J gene: TRBJ2-7; clone size: NA; V gene: TRBV9; CDR3 DNA: TGTGCCAGCAGCGTAGTCCCCTCCCCCGAGTGGGAGCAGTACTTC; CDR3 protein: CASSVVPSPEWEQYF
D gene: NA; J gene: TRBJ2-3; clone size: once; V gene: TRBV6-1; CDR3 DNA: TGTGCCAGCAGAGGCGGCCCAACAGATACGCAGTATTTT; CDR3 protein: CASRGGPTDTQYF
D gene: TRBD1; J gene: TRBJ1-1; clone size: NA; V gene: TRBV14; CDR3 DNA: TGTGCCAGCAGCCAAGAGATGCCGGGACAGCTGATTGAAGCTTTCTTT; CDR3 protein: CASSQEMPGQLIEAFF
D gene: TRBD1; J gene: TRBJ2-1; clone size: NA; V gene: TRBV30; CDR3 DNA: TGTGCCTTCCGGGACAGGGTATACAATGAGCAGTTCTTC; CDR3 protein: CAFRDRVYNEQFF
D gene: NA; J gene: TRBJ2-3; clone size: NA; V gene: TRBV4-2; CDR3 DNA: TGTGCCAGCAGCTCCCGAGGATCCCTAGCGCTCACAGATACGCAGTATTTT; CDR3 protein: CASSSRGSLALTDTQYF
D gene: NA; J gene: TRBJ2-7; clone size: NA; V gene: TRBV10-3; CDR3 DNA: TGTGCCATCAGTGAGTTCGACGGGACCTACGAGCAGTACTTC; CDR3 protein: CAISEFDGTYEQYF
D gene: NA; J gene: TRBJ2-2; clone size: NA; V gene: TRBV19; CDR3 DNA: TGTGCCAGTAGGCCCCGTACAGAGAACACCGGGGAGCTGTTTTTT; CDR3 protein: CASRPRTENTGELFF
D gene: TRBD1; J gene: TRBJ2-7; clone size: NA; V gene: TRBV29-1; CDR3 DNA: TGCAGCGCTGCGGGACAGGTTGGCGAAATAGGCTACGAGCAGTACTTC; CDR3 protein: CSAAGQVGEIGYEQYF
D gene: TRBD1; J gene: TRBJ1-2; clone size: NA; V gene: TRBV28; CDR3 DNA: TGTGCCAGCAGTTTAAGAGGGGACAGGGGAACCCATGGCTACACCTTC; CDR3 protein: CASSLRGDRGTHGYTF
D gene: TRBD2; J gene: TRBJ2-3; clone size: NA; V gene: TRBV28; CDR3 DNA: TGTGCCAGCAGTTCGAACCGACTAGCGGGGGGGTACACAGATACGCAGTATTTT; CDR3 protein: CASSSNRLAGGYTDTQYF